This T cell receptor beta chain was captured by sequencing in a study of blood T cell repertoires in COVID-19. Profiled with immunoSEQ multiplex PCR; TCRdb holds only in-frame clones, not every one. The data hold 100,000 to 150,000 clones, with around nine tenths observed a single time. The length of the CDR3 is 14 residues. J gave up 4 bases and V 6 bases, and 3 bases lay outside the gene matches. Germline assignment: CDR1 MNHEY and CDR2 SVGAGI. The chain combines TRBV6-5 with TRBJ2-1; 10 bases line up with TRBD2. Sequencing was performed on peripheral blood. This sequence originates from a man in his forties or fifties with acute or convalescent COVID-19. CDR3 nucleotide sequence: TGTGCCAGCAGAATAGCGGGAGGTTACAATGAGCAGTTCTTC. Its protein is CASRIAGGYNEQFF.